A selection of T cell receptor beta chains follows, all from one sample in a study of blood T cell repertoires in COVID-19. Using immunoSEQ multiplex PCR, the repertoire was profiled, and TCRdb retains in-frame clones only, with some absent. Of about 40,000 clones in the sample, roughly 80% were seen once. The sample consisted of peripheral blood. The receptors come from an older woman with acute or convalescent COVID-19. Both conserved end residues are part of each CDR3. Fields, in order: J gene, CDR3 length, clone size, V gene, CDR3 protein. Not all rows give a size; the values are once, few, many and, for expanded clones, a class.

TRBJ1-2,14,few,TRBV2,CATRTTGKLDGYTF
TRBJ1-6,15,few,TRBV2,CASSTMTGDRSPLHF
TRBJ2-1,15,NA,TRBV6-6,CASSYSIPRGNEQFF
TRBJ2-2,15,NA,TRBV7-8,CASSLAHERAGELFF
TRBJ2-3,15,NA,TRBV24-1,CATSDQGQLTDTQYF
TRBJ1-5,14,NA,TRBV4-1,CASSPTGGNQPQHF
TRBJ1-2,14,once,TRBV7-2,CASSLFRTAYGYTF
TRBJ2-2,20,once,TRBV9,CASSAGTPGLAGGITGELFF
TRBJ1-1,14,NA,TRBV5-4,CASSLTSANTEAFF
TRBJ1-3,14,NA,TRBV18,CASSGDTSGNTIYF
TRBJ1-1,14,NA,TRBV6-5,CASSYEARYTEAFF
TRBJ2-2,18,NA,TRBV5-1,CASSLAGTSVSNTGELFF
TRBJ1-4,15,few,TRBV14,CASSLAAGTGEKLFF
TRBJ2-1,15,NA,TRBV7-6,CASSFEAGAHNEQFF
TRBJ2-7,13,NA,TRBV6-5,CASAWDRGQEQYF
TRBJ1-2,12,NA,TRBV6-2/TRBV6-3,CASSTLGGGYTF